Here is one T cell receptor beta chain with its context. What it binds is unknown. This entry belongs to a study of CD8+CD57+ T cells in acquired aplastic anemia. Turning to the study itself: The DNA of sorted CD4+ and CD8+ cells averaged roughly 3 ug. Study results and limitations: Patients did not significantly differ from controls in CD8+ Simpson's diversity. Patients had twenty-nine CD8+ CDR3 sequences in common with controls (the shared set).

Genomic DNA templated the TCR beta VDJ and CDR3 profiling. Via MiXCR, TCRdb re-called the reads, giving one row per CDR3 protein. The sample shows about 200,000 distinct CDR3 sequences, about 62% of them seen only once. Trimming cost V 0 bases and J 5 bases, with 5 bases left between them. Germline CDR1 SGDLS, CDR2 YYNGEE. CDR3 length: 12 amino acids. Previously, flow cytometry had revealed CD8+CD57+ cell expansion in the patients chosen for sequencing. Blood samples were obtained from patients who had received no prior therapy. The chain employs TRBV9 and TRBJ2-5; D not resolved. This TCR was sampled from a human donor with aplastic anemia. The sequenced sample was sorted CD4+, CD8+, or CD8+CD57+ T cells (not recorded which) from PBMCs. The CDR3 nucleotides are TGTGCCAGCAGCGTAGTTGGGGAGACCCAGTACTTC. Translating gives CASSVVGETQYF.